These 7 T cell receptor beta chains share one sample of origin, sequenced in a study of cytomegalovirus exposure and HLA in healthy donors. Amplification used 60 Vbeta primers and 13 Jbeta primers. Sequenced by immunoSEQ multiplex PCR; TCRdb stores in-frame clones only, minus some. In the table there are approximately 170,000 clones, 65% to 70% of which are singletons. The source material was PBMCs. Receptors originate from a woman aged 18-29 years in good health and CMV-seropositive.

The V and J genes are TRBV11-2 and TRBJ2-7; 8 nucleotides agree with TRBD1. J lost 3 bases, V lost 2 bases, and 12 bases had no gene match. Germline V CDR1 and CDR2: SGHAT, FQNNGV. The CDR3 runs 17 residues. In DNA, the CDR3 is TGTGCCAGCAGCTTACCGAGATACCAGGGGGCAAACTACGAGCAGTACTTC. It codes for CASSLPRYQGANYEQYF.

This clone was counted only a few times. The chain uses TRBV5-8 and TRBJ1-2; the D gene is possibly TRBD1 (6 bases). V was pared by 1 base and J by 5 bases, with 18 bases between. The CDR3 length is 16 residues. CDR1 is SGHTS and CDR2 is YDEGEE in the germline V gene. CDR3 sequence reads: CASSLKGTGTAYGYTF. The CDR3 coding sequence is TGTGCCAGCAGCTTGAAGGGCACAGGGACCGCGTATGGCTACACCTTC.

This clone was seen a handful of times. The chain combines TRBV30 with TRBJ2-1, with 9 bases lining up with TRBD1. The CDR3 is made up of 15 amino acids. V shed 0 bases, J shed 4 bases, and the junction held 4 bases outside the gene matches. Germline V gene data show CDR1 as GTSNPN and CDR2 as SVGIG (reference sequence). CDR3 amino acids: CAWSVGQGIYNEQFF. The DNA for the CDR3 is TGTGCCTGGAGTGTAGGACAGGGGATATACAATGAGCAGTTCTTC.

The rearrangement uses TRBV19 and TRBJ2-7; 9 bases agree with TRBD1. V trimming: 2 bases; J trimming: 6 bases; junction bases outside the gene matches: 8. CDR1 LNHDA and CDR2 SQIVND come from the germline V gene (reference sequence). The length of the CDR3 is 15 residues. In nucleotides, the CDR3 is TGTGCCAGTAGTATAAACAGGGGGCGCTTGGGCGAGCAGTACTTC. Translated, it gives CASSINRGRLGEQYF. The variable domain in full, completed from reference TRBV19 and TRBJ2-7, reads DGGITQSPKYLFRKEGQNVTLSCEQNLNHDAMYWYRQDPGQGLRLIYYSQIVNDFQKGDIAEGYSVSREKKESFPLTVTSAQKNPTAFYLCASSINRGRLGEQYFGPGTRLTVT.

The chain carries TRBV27 and TRBJ2-6, with D perhaps TRBD1 (5 bases). The CDR3 loop spans 17 amino acids. Germline assignment: CDR1 MNHEY and CDR2 SMNVEV (reference sequence). The ends were cut back, 6 bases at V and 2 bases at J, with 17 bases in the middle. CDR3 in DNA: TGTGCCAGCAGCCAATACAGGTTCTCCACTGGGGCCAACGTCCTGACTTTC. This codes for CASSQYRFSTGANVLTF.

The genes are TRBV30 and TRBJ2-7; 7 bases are a match to TRBD1. The J segment lost 4 bases and the V segment lost 1 base, leaving 4 bases of the junction unmatched. The germline V gene encodes CDR1 GTSNPN and CDR2 SVGIG (reference sequence). The CDR3 runs 13 residues. CDR3 loop: CAWSGQTGYEQYF. DNA of the CDR3: TGTGCCTGGAGTGGACAGACAGGGTACGAGCAGTACTTC.

This clone has more than one count but fewer than ten. The chain is built from TRBV21-1 and TRBJ1-6; no check of the table's D call, TRBD1, against the DNA was made. TRBV21-1 is designated a pseudogene. This CDR3 contains 14 residues. CDR3 protein: CASPDRYYNSPLHF. CDR3 bases: TGTGCCAGCCCCGACAGGTACTATAATTCACCCCTCCACTTT.